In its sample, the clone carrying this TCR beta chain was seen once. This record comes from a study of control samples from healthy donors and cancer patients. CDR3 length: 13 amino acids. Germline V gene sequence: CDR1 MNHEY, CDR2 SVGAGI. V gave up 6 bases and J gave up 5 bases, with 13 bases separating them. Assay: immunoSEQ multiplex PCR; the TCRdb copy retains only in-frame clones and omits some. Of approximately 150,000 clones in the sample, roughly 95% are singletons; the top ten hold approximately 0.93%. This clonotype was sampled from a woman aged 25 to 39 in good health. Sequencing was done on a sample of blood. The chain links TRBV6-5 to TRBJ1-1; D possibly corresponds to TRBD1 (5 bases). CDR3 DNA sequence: TGTGCCAGCAGATCACGGGGGGGGACTGAAGCTTTCTTT. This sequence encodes CASRSRGGTEAFF.